Listed below are T cell receptor beta chains from one sample, sequenced in a study of T cell repertoires in cytomegalovirus infection. One entry per CDR3 protein, called by TCRdb with MiXCR from the reads. The sample carries approximately 470,000 distinct CDR3 sequences, approximately 46% recorded once. For these receptors, no antigen is known. Here the sequenced sample was cultured PBMCs, taken from culture after CMV antigen stimulation. The receptors shown here come from a human donor in good health (CMV status not recorded). Some clones in this sample may be carry-over from other donors' samples. Each CDR3 is given with its conserved first and last residue. The D gene is left open where the match is weak. Clone size is given for some rows only: seen once, a few or many times, or a class if the clone is expanded.

TRBV11-2	16	few	TRBD2	TRBJ2-4	CASSSRGGAAKNIQYF	TGTGCCAGCAGCTCGCGGGGAGGGGCGGCCAAAAACATTCAGTACTTC
TRBV7-9	15	.	.	TRBJ2-5	CASSLEGQYQETQYF	TGTGCCAGCAGCTTAGAAGGACAGTACCAAGAGACCCAGTACTTC
TRBV11-3	16	.	TRBD2	TRBJ2-1	CASSWTTSGSYNEQFF	TGTGCCAGCAGCTGGACGACTAGCGGGAGTTACAATGAGCAGTTCTTC
TRBV18	16	.	TRBD1	TRBJ1-3	CASSPSGQLSGNTIYF	TGTGCCAGCTCACCTTCGGGACAGCTCTCTGGAAACACCATATATTTT
TRBV11-2	14	.	.	TRBJ2-7	CASSPRTFTYEQYF	TGTGCCAGCAGCCCTCGGACATTCACCTACGAGCAGTACTTC
TRBV7-9	16	few	TRBD2	TRBJ2-5	CASSSRWLAGQETQYF	TGTGCCAGCAGCTCACGATGGCTAGCGGGACAAGAGACCCAGTACTTC
TRBV7-8	14	few	.	TRBJ2-5	CASRIRSWQETQYF	TGTGCCAGCAGAATCAGATCTTGGCAAGAGACCCAGTACTTC
TRBV28	14	.	.	TRBJ2-1	CASSGGGTVNEQFF	TGTGCCAGCAGTGGGGGCGGGACCGTTAATGAGCAGTTCTTC
TRBV19	13	many	TRBD2	TRBJ2-7	CASRSSGTYEQYF	TGTGCCAGTAGGTCTAGCGGGACCTACGAGCAGTACTTC
TRBV10-3	14	.	.	TRBJ1-1	CAISEVNKGTEAFF	TGTGCCATCAGTGAGGTGAACAAGGGGACCGAAGCTTTCTTT
TRBV6-2/TRBV6-3	16	few	.	TRBJ2-7	CASSYSNQRQSYEQYF	TGTGCCAGCAGTTACTCGAATCAGCGCCAGTCCTACGAGCAGTACTTC
TRBV5-4	14	once	TRBD2	TRBJ2-3	CASSREGLHDTQYF	TGTGCCAGCAGCCGGGAGGGACTACACGATACGCAGTATTTT
TRBV7-9	15	.	.	TRBJ1-1	CASTKGEIRYAEAFF	TGTGCCAGCACCAAAGGGGAGATAAGATACGCTGAAGCTTTCTTT
TRBV6-5	17	.	TRBD1	TRBJ2-1	CASSPFQGASSYNEQFF	TGTGCCAGCAGTCCCTTCCAGGGGGCAAGTTCCTACAATGAGCAGTTCTTC
TRBV7-2	12	.	.	TRBJ2-5	CASSLVTETQYF	TGTGCCAGCAGCTTAGTGACAGAGACCCAGTACTTC
TRBV10-3	14	.	.	TRBJ2-5	CAISEIAPEETQYF	TGTGCCATCAGTGAGATAGCGCCCGAAGAGACCCAGTACTTC
TRBV7-2	15	few	TRBD1	TRBJ1-6	CASSSLTGGNSPLHF	TGTGCCAGCAGCTCCTTGACAGGGGGGAATTCACCCCTCCACTTT
TRBV5-3	12	.	.	TRBJ1-2	CASSLGLDGYTF	TGTGCCAGCAGCTTGGGACTTGATGGCTACACCTTC
TRBV10-3	14	.	TRBD2	TRBJ2-3	CAIKTSGNTDTQYF	TGTGCCATCAAGACTAGCGGAAACACAGATACGCAGTATTTT
TRBV11-2	18	.	.	TRBJ2-5	CASSLGVWGERLKETQYF	TGTGCCAGCAGCTTAGGAGTATGGGGGGAGAGATTGAAAGAGACCCAGTACTTC
TRBV4-1	16	few	TRBD2	TRBJ2-1	CASSQAAGEGSDEQFF	TGCGCCAGCAGCCAAGCAGCGGGAGAGGGGTCAGATGAGCAGTTCTTC
TRBV7-2	13	many	.	TRBJ2-5	CASSLLTGETQYF	TGTGCCAGCAGCCTACTTACGGGGGAGACCCAGTACTTC
TRBV6-2/TRBV6-3	14	.	TRBD2	TRBJ2-1	CASNRLAGGNEQFF	TGTGCCAGCAACCGACTAGCGGGAGGTAATGAGCAGTTCTTC
TRBV7-9	12	.	.	TRBJ2-7	CASSLQGDRQYF	TGTGCCAGCAGTTTGCAGGGTGATCGGCAGTACTTC
TRBV19	15	.	TRBD2	TRBJ2-1	CASSKSSGHYNEQFF	TGTGCCAGTAGTAAGTCTAGCGGGCACTACAATGAGCAGTTCTTC
TRBV7-2	14	many	.	TRBJ2-5	CASSSSSVSETQYF	TGTGCCAGCAGCTCTTCTAGCGTGAGTGAGACCCAGTACTTC
TRBV19	12	.	.	TRBJ2-1	CASSTWGKEQFF	TGTGCCAGTAGTACCTGGGGAAAGGAGCAGTTCTTC
TRBV25-1	15	.	.	TRBJ2-7	CASSDLGGDSYEQYF	TGTGCCAGCAGTGACTTGGGCGGTGACTCCTACGAGCAGTACTTC
TRBV7-4	15	.	.	TRBJ1-1	CASSFWQSMNTEAFF	TGTGCCAGCAGCTTTTGGCAGTCGATGAACACTGAAGCTTTCTTT
TRBV2	15	.	.	TRBJ1-3	CASTPRRASGNTIYF	TGTGCCAGCACCCCCCGCAGGGCCTCTGGAAACACCATATATTTT
TRBV2	15	.	TRBD1	TRBJ2-2	CASSVTGHDTGELFF	TGTGCCAGCAGTGTGACAGGGCACGACACCGGGGAGCTGTTTTTT
TRBV24-1	14	.	.	TRBJ2-5	CATSDRSGVETQYF	TGTGCCACCAGTGATCGGAGTGGGGTTGAGACCCAGTACTTC
TRBV20-1	14	few	TRBD1	TRBJ1-6	CSATTGVGNSPLHF	TGCAGTGCTACAACAGGGGTGGGGAATTCACCCCTCCACTTT
TRBV7-8	13	many	.	TRBJ2-2	CASSWMGTGELFF	TGTGCCAGCAGCTGGATGGGCACCGGGGAGCTGTTTTTT
TRBV7-7	14	.	.	TRBJ2-2	CASSLAFESGELFF	TGTGCCAGCAGCTTAGCATTTGAGTCCGGGGAGCTGTTTTTT
TRBV28	16	.	.	TRBJ2-3	CASSLGGGGGANTQYF	TGTGCCAGCAGCCTAGGGGGTGGAGGGGGGGCGAATACGCAGTATTTT
TRBV7-8	13	.	.	TRBJ2-1	CASSLGVLGEQFF	TGTGCCAGCAGCTTAGGGGTCTTAGGTGAGCAGTTCTTC
TRBV3-1	16	once	TRBD2	TRBJ2-5	CASSPRLALGSETQYF	TGTGCCAGCAGCCCGAGACTAGCGTTGGGCTCAGAGACCCAGTACTTC
TRBV7-2	14	.	TRBD2	TRBJ2-7	CASSLRRERLEQYF	TGTGCCAGCAGCTTAAGGCGGGAGCGTCTCGAGCAGTACTTC
TRBV12-3/TRBV12-4	16	few	TRBD2	TRBJ2-1	CASSPGQRGLYNEQFF	TGTGCCAGCAGCCCAGGGCAGCGGGGGCTCTACAATGAGCAGTTCTTC
TRBV11-2	14	.	.	TRBJ2-5	CASSLRQLAETQYF	TGTGCCAGCAGCTTGCGACAGCTGGCGGAGACCCAGTACTTC
TRBV6-6	18	few	TRBD2	TRBJ2-3	CASSYVRASGSGTDTQYF	TGTGCCAGCAGTTACGTTCGCGCTAGCGGGAGTGGCACAGATACGCAGTATTTT
TRBV7-2	15	few	TRBD2	TRBJ2-7	CASSPTSGSGNEQYF	TGTGCCAGCAGCCCCACTAGCGGGAGCGGCAACGAGCAGTACTTC
TRBV7-9	19	many	TRBD2	TRBJ2-7	CASSLAAGGPTDPPYEQYF	TGTGCCAGCAGCTTAGCGGCGGGAGGCCCCACCGATCCACCCTACGAGCAGTACTTC
TRBV19	15	.	.	TRBJ1-5	CASSTEHHYNQPQHF	TGTGCCAGTAGTACAGAACACCACTACAATCAGCCCCAGCATTTT
TRBV6-8	13	.	.	TRBJ1-5	CASSSSPDQPQHF	TGTGCCAGCAGTTCCTCGCCCGATCAGCCCCAGCATTTT
TRBV6-6	15	.	TRBD1	TRBJ2-5	CASSYPGQGQETQYF	TGTGCCAGCAGTTACCCAGGACAGGGGCAAGAGACCCAGTACTTC
TRBV29-1	14	.	.	TRBJ2-3	CSVGRRLVPDTQYF	TGCAGCGTTGGAAGGAGACTAGTACCAGATACGCAGTATTTT
TRBV2	17	few	TRBD2	TRBJ2-1	CASSDPRWTSGSNEQFF	TGTGCCAGCAGTGATCCCCGGTGGACTAGCGGGAGTAATGAGCAGTTCTTC
TRBV7-4	16	.	.	TRBJ1-1	CASSLGSVVGRGEAFF	TGTGCCAGCAGCTTAGGGTCGGTGGTGGGGCGTGGTGAAGCTTTCTTT
TRBV5-1	14	.	TRBD1	TRBJ2-7	CASSFGQGTEEQYF	TGCGCCAGCAGCTTCGGACAGGGGACTGAAGAGCAGTACTTC
TRBV11-3	17	.	TRBD1	TRBJ1-1	CASSLVETGGLTPEAFF	TGTGCCAGCAGCTTAGTTGAGACAGGGGGCCTTACTCCCGAAGCTTTCTTT
TRBV4-1	14	few	.	TRBJ1-1	CASSQGFGGQVAFF	TGCGCCAGCAGCCAAGGATTCGGGGGGCAGGTAGCTTTCTTT
TRBV4-1	17	once	.	TRBJ2-6	CASSQDAASSGANVLTF	TGCGCCAGCAGCCAAGATGCAGCAAGCTCTGGGGCCAACGTCCTGACTTTC
TRBV6-2/TRBV6-3	14	.	TRBD2	TRBJ2-7	CASRPSGLAFEQYF	TGTGCCAGCAGGCCCTCGGGACTAGCCTTCGAGCAGTACTTC
TRBV11-2	14	few	TRBD2	TRBJ2-1	CASSFSGRDNEQFF	TGTGCCAGCAGCTTCTCCGGGAGGGATAATGAGCAGTTCTTC
TRBV5-4	16	few	TRBD1	TRBJ2-2	CASSRVGQGATGELFF	TGTGCCAGCAGCCGCGTGGGACAGGGGGCAACCGGGGAGCTGTTTTTT
TRBV7-8	15	many	TRBD2	TRBJ2-7	CASSPMSGGIYEQYF	TGTGCCAGCAGCCCGATGAGCGGGGGCATTTACGAGCAGTACTTC